This entry describes one TCR beta chain. This clone was observed a handful of times. Its antigen is not yet known. One base away there is no much larger clone; base qualities are not given. V is pared back by 7 bases and J by 0 bases, with 19 bases lying between the germline termini. There are 17 amino acids in the CDR3, from cysteine to phenylalanine inclusive. This entry keeps only the CDR3 DNA: 51 bases, framed from base 1. The immunoSEQ Assay, a bias-controlled multiplex PCR, was used to amplify TCRbeta CDR3 regions from genomic DNA. The published analysis was carried out like this. Within the assay, amplification of reference gene primers was used to estimate how many nucleated cells each sample contained. To quantify the absolute abundance of each unique TCRbeta CDR3 rearrangement, sequence reads were collapsed and filtered. For each sample, productive Simpson clonality was calculated as the square root of Simpson's diversity index across productive rearrangements. TCRdb carries this immuneACCESS record with in-frame sequences only. Its versions omit some clonotypes, under half of them owing to an unresolved V gene in the studies checked, with the rest unexplained. That table gives V, J and clone size, and the DNA gave D and trimming. The sample table records 250,000 to 300,000 clones; approximately 87% of these occur just once. The top ten clones comprise under 5.5% of the sample.

Samples from volunteer blood donors who had recovered from COVID-19 were contributed by a second Seattle source. Collaborating institutions collected whole blood in K2EDTA tubes following their own protocols. For TCRbeta analysis, collaborator samples were shipped as frozen whole blood, as isolated PBMCs, or as DNA extracted from either sample type. This record comes from a study of blood T cell repertoires in COVID-19 (dated by TCRdb to the early 2020s). About the full investigation: Samples from collaborators originated in the United States, Italy and Spain and spanned both the acute and convalescent phases of COVID-19. The prospective study material was composed of cDNA or gDNA derived from T cells, B-cell-depleted T cells, or PBMCs. Subjects who had been exposed to COVID-19, were actively infected with it, or had recovered from it provided the deeply sampled blood TCRbeta repertoires that made up the dataset. The repertoires were released in a freely available public database meant as a resource for research on the immune response to SARS-CoV-2. Samples were obtained from the ongoing ImmuneRACE study (first 160 participants) and from some 1,300 subjects provided by 6 global collaborators. Sample metadata almost always included a de-identified subject ID, COVID-19 status, age in years and sex. Where available, HLA class I and class II types were taken from metadata supplied by the sample provider and were not determined by assay-based typing.

Results the study describes overall, beyond this receptor: How much clinical and demographic metadata was included differed by source and by participant, and the metadata was provided uncurated.

The receptor comes from a man in his fifties or sixties who had recovered from COVID-19. The V and J segments used are TRBV6-7 and TRBJ2-4; TRBD2 might be the D gene, on 6 matching bases. TRBV6-7 belongs to the ORF category, with a function that is uncertain. Sequenced: peripheral blood. CDR3 loop: CASNSRSGRLAKNIQYF. Here is the DNA: TGTGCCAGCAATAGTCGCTCGGGGAGGTTAGCCAAAAACATTCAGTACTTC.